Presented here are 17 T cell receptor beta chains from one specimen sequenced in a study of CD8 T cells in ankylosing spondylitis. General study points: It appeared that ankylosing spondylitis blood was characterized by a TCR beta motif of seven or eight highly homologous variants.

These TCRs' antigens remain unknown. TCRdb processed the 5' RACE reads anew with MiXCR; each CDR3 protein has one entry. The repertoire holds 350,000 to 550,000 distinct CDR3 sequences, with roughly 26% as singletons. Sequences were obtained from blood, either unsorted or a sorted T cell fraction (not recorded which). These receptors were collected from a male donor with ankylosing spondylitis.

This clonotype has only a few counts. This chain connects TRBV20-1 to TRBJ1-1, with D possibly TRBD1 on 6 matching bases. CDR3 size: 12 residues. Germline V gene sequence: CDR1 DFQATT, CDR2 SNEGSKA (reference sequence). The V gene lost 6 bases and the J gene lost 5 bases, with 13 bases spanning the gap. In nucleotides, the CDR3 is TGCAGTGCCGGGGGCCGGGGGACTGAAGCTTTCTTT. This translates into CSAGGRGTEAFF.

The V and J genes are TRBV20-1 and TRBJ2-5, with 9 bases aligning to TRBD2. CDR3 length: 14 amino acids. Trimming took 4 bases from V and 1 from J; bases not matched to a gene: 4. CDR1 is DFQATT, CDR2 SNEGSKA, per germline (reference sequence). CDR3 amino acids: CSAMAGGTQETQYF. The CDR3 nucleotides are TGCAGTGCTATGGCGGGAGGGACCCAAGAGACCCAGTACTTC.

As to this clonotype: A junction end diverges from the germline sequence, so it may reflect a read error. V and J are TRBV5-1 and TRBJ2-5; no firm D call. CDR1 SGHRS and CDR2 YFSETQ come from the germline V gene. The CDR3 sequence is 13 residues long. CDR3 region: CASSFGPQETQYF. Here the CDR3 DNA reads TGTGCCAGCAGCTTTGGACCTCAAGAGACCCAGTACTTC.

The chain joins TRBV20-1 to TRBJ1-2, with no clear D. V was cut by 7 bases and J by 8 bases, with 17 bases left in between. This CDR3 is built from 12 residues. Germline V gene lookup returns CDR1 DFQATT and CDR2 SNEGSKA (reference sequence). Here the CDR3 DNA reads TGCAGTGGTCGAGACCGACTTGGGGGCTACACCTTC. Translating gives CSGRDRLGGYTF.

The CDR3 DNA reads as TGCAGTGCTTCACATACTGGGCAGCCCCAGCATTTT. Its protein product is CSASHTGQPQHF. The genes are TRBV20-1 and TRBJ1-5; D is unresolved. The CDR3 has 12 residues. The germline gives CDR1 DFQATT, CDR2 SNEGSKA (reference sequence). Trimming removed 5 bases from V and 7 bases from J, with 12 bases in between.

As to this clonotype: One base away lies a much larger clone, so this may be a sequencing read error. The chain is built from TRBV20-1 and TRBJ2-1; D possibly corresponds to TRBD1 (5 bases). Germline V gene lookup returns CDR1 DFQATT and CDR2 SNEGSKA (reference sequence). The CDR3 spans 17 residues. CDR3 sequence: CCARRTPSSQGRNEQFF. CDR3 DNA sequence: TGCTGTGCTAGACGAACCCCTTCCTCCCAGGGCCGCAATGAGCAGTTCTTC.

The rearrangement uses TRBV5-6 and TRBJ2-6; D not certain. The CDR3 spans 16 residues. The germline V and J ends were trimmed by 5 bases and 0 bases, with 12 bases remaining between them. Germline V CDR1 and CDR2: SGHDT, YYEEEE. DNA for the CDR3: TGTGCCAGCAGGGGCAGCTTTAGCTCTGGGGCCAACGTCCTGACTTTC. It translates to CASRGSFSSGANVLTF.

This clonotype occurred many times. The CDR3 is CASSLRLAGYNEQFF. In DNA form, the CDR3 reads TGTGCCAGCAGCTTAAGACTAGCGGGGTACAATGAGCAGTTCTTC. The chain has TRBV7-2 and TRBJ2-1; 11 bases align to TRBD2. Unmatched junction bases numbered 1, after V lost 2 bases and J lost 4 bases. Per the germline V gene, CDR1 is SGHTA and CDR2 is FQGNSA. The CDR3 consists of 15 residues.

A few counts support this clonotype. The rearrangement joins TRBV4-2 to TRBJ2-7, with unresolved D. Trimming pared 0 bases from V and 3 bases from J, leaving 6 bases between. This CDR3 has 13 amino acids. CDR1 LGHNA and CDR2 YNFKEQ come from the germline V gene. As DNA, the CDR3 is TGTGCCAGCAGCCAAGAAGCGATCTACGAGCAGTACTTC. It is translated as CASSQEAIYEQYF.

The chain links TRBV19 to TRBJ1-1, with D possibly being TRBD1 (5 bases). CDR3 length equals 15 residues. Germline V gives CDR1 LNHDA, CDR2 SQIVND (reference sequence). V lost 3 bases, J lost 1 base, and 12 bases lay in between. CDR3 loop: CASSILRGGNTEAFF. CDR3 bases: TGTGCCAGTAGTATCCTCCGGGGGGGGAACACTGAAGCTTTCTTT.

The chain has TRBV5-1 and TRBJ2-2, with TRBD2 matching over 8 bases. The V gene's germline CDR1 is SGHRS and CDR2 YFSETQ. V gave up 3 bases and J gave up 4 bases; unmatched junction bases: 14. The CDR3 is made up of 18 amino acids. The CDR3 loop is CASSSPSSGTAGTGELFF. In DNA form, the CDR3 reads TGCGCCAGCAGCTCCCCGAGTAGCGGGACGGCCGGCACCGGGGAGCTGTTTTTT.

This clonotype was seen only a few times. The chain is built from TRBV7-9 and TRBJ2-1, with TRBD1 identical over 8 bases. CDR3 length: 15 amino acids. Per the germline V gene, CDR1 is SEHNR and CDR2 is FQNEAQ (reference sequence). The trim removed 4 bases at V and 5 bases at J, leaving 7 bases unmatched. In DNA, the CDR3 is TGTGCCAGCAGCTCTATAGGACAGGGCCACAATGAGCAGTTCTTC. It translates to CASSSIGQGHNEQFF.

This clonotype occurred a few times. The rearrangement links TRBV20-1 to TRBJ1-1; 7 bases align to TRBD1. The CDR3 totals 14 residues. CDR1 is DFQATT and CDR2 is SNEGSKA in the germline V gene (reference sequence). The J segment lost 0 bases and the V segment lost 6 bases, leaving 7 bases of the junction unmatched. CDR3 sequence (DNA): TGCAGTGCACCCGGACAGGAACTGAACACTGAAGCTTTCTTT. Amino acid sequence: CSAPGQELNTEAFF.

This clonotype was seen a handful of times. The chain recombines TRBV11-2 with TRBJ2-1; the match to TRBD2 covers 7 bases. The CDR3 is 15 amino acids. Germline V gene lookup returns CDR1 SGHAT and CDR2 FQNNGV. The V gene end was trimmed by 0 bases and the J gene end by 7 bases; junction bases not matched to a gene: 6. CDR3 DNA sequence: TGTGCCAGCAGCTTAGAGGGGGGGTCAAATAATGAGCAGTTCTTC. Residues: CASSLEGGSNNEQFF.

In its sample, this clonotype was seen a few times. This rearrangement joins TRBV11-2 to TRBJ2-5; D gene ambiguous. The germline CDR1 and CDR2 sequences are SGHAT and FQNNGV. The CDR3 loop spans 14 amino acids. The V gene lost 5 bases and the J gene lost 4 bases, with 14 bases spanning the gap. The CDR3 DNA reads TGTGCCAGCAGCCCAGAGACTCCTCCAGAGACCCAGTACTTC. As protein: CASSPETPPETQYF.

The V and J genes are TRBV5-1 and TRBJ2-7; 8 bases line up with TRBD2. V was clipped by 0 bases and J by 0 bases; unmatched bases: 5. The CDR3 runs 16 residues. Germline CDR1 SGHRS, CDR2 YFSETQ. The CDR3 region has the DNA TGCGCCAGCAGCTTGGTATTAGCGGGGAACTCCTACGAGCAGTACTTC. As protein: CASSLVLAGNSYEQYF.

The CDR3 DNA sequence: TGCAGTGCTCGACGGACAGGGACTAGGGGCTACACCTTC. Translated, it gives CSARRTGTRGYTF. The V and J genes are TRBV20-1 and TRBJ1-2, with 8 bases aligning to TRBD1. Unmatched junction bases numbered 10, after V lost 5 bases and J lost 8 bases. The CDR3 length is 13 residues. Germline lookup yields CDR1 DFQATT and CDR2 SNEGSKA (reference sequence).